This TCR beta chain was recovered during a study of T cells in Graves' hyperthyroidism and ophthalmopathy. Study background: Prior to any treatment, at the point of initial diagnosis, peripheral blood was collected.

Subjects aged 18 to 65 presented with newly diagnosed hyperthyroidism of less than 2 months' duration. Whole-study results and caveats: Also found in blood were most expanded thyroid clonotypes above 0.001.

J gave up 5 bases and V 5 bases, and 12 bases lay outside the gene matches. Germline CDR1 reads SEHNR; CDR2 reads FQNEAQ (reference sequence). This CDR3 comprises 17 residues. This clonotype was detected many times. Its antigen is undetermined. Authors of the study amplified TCR beta CDR3 regions from RNA transcripts. The HTBI set primed first-round TCR CDR3 RT-PCR. TCRdb reprocessed the multiplex PCR reads via MiXCR and lists one record per CDR3 protein. The sample consists of some 150,000 distinct CDR3 sequences, around 20% of them appearing once. The sequenced sample was blood. The origin of this receptor is a woman in her fifties or sixties with Graves' hyperthyroidism that later progressed to Graves' ophthalmopathy. The V gene is TRBV7-9, the J gene TRBJ2-3; 11 positions match TRBD2. CDR3 region: CASSPFLAGGRQDTQYF. The CDR3 DNA follows: TGTGCCAGCAGCCCATTTCTAGCGGGAGGTCGTCAAGATACGCAGTATTTT.